A selection of T cell receptor beta chains follows, all from one sample in a study of molecular identifiers for immune sequencing clone quantification. MiXCR, run by TCRdb on the PCR reads, gives a single entry per CDR3 protein. This repertoire shows more than 450,000 distinct CDR3 sequences, roughly 23% found once; its top ten account for roughly 0.81%. The sample was naive CD8+ T cells from blood, with Jurkat cell RNA spiked in. The receptors come from a human donor in good health. Some libraries in this study had Jurkat cell RNA spiked in. The CDR3 runs from the conserved cysteine through the conserved F or W. For some rows the clone size is stated as once, few or many, or as a class when expanded; others skip it.

CDR3aa	v_gene	j_gene	abundance
CASSQAGTGVPQHF	TRBV3-1	TRBJ1-5	many
CASSLEAGARHEQYF	TRBV7-6	TRBJ2-7	many
CASSDRTARTDTQYF	TRBV25-1	TRBJ2-3	many
CPPLQGKFYEQYF	TRBV20-1	TRBJ2-7	.
CASSQDRSLYQPQHF	TRBV4-3	TRBJ1-5	many
CASSISTGLASYEQYF	TRBV28	TRBJ2-7	few
CASSQFRTTSGGAVTDTQYF	TRBV3-1	TRBJ2-3	few
CASSYSISNTGELFF	TRBV6-5	TRBJ2-2	few
CASSQDRAFSYEQYF	TRBV4-3	TRBJ2-7	few
CASSGTSGINEQFF	TRBV7-9	TRBJ2-1	many
CASSNEGRSNQPQHF	TRBV19	TRBJ1-5	many
CATALSGGVTDTQYF	TRBV19	TRBJ2-3	.
CASSDWGGTNEKLFF	TRBV25-1	TRBJ1-4	.
CAISGGGTGANTIYF	TRBV10-3	TRBJ1-3	.
CASSFEAGGYEQYF	TRBV5-1	TRBJ2-7	many
CASSQEVLGSYEQYF	TRBV4-3	TRBJ2-7	many
CASSQAQSNNSPLHF	TRBV4-1	TRBJ1-6	few
CATQGTGTGYSNQPQHF	TRBV10-3	TRBJ1-5	.
CASSEGQGVYGYTF	TRBV2	TRBJ1-2	many
CASRIPGATEAFF	TRBV7-9	TRBJ1-1	many
CASSQDPRETQYF	TRBV4-1	TRBJ2-5	.
CASSSSSGGRGTEAFF	TRBV28	TRBJ1-1	few
CASSLGQGLGNTIYF	TRBV4-3	TRBJ1-3	.
CASSFLPGTGNADTQYF	TRBV19	TRBJ2-3	few
CASSQDRLAASYNEQFF	TRBV4-3	TRBJ2-1	.
CASSWTDVFEQYF	TRBV12-3/TRBV12-4	TRBJ2-7	.
CASSGPTGPSSYNEQFF	TRBV6-1	TRBJ2-1	many
CSARRENAYEQYF	TRBV20-1	TRBJ2-7	many
CASSLPFLGDSPLHF	TRBV5-3	TRBJ1-6	.
CATSGKKSSSYNEQFF	TRBV24-1	TRBJ2-1	.
CASSKGRSEYQETQYF	TRBV21-1	TRBJ2-5	few
CAWSANRGRSEKLFF	TRBV30	TRBJ1-4	few
CASSLLGVHYEQYF	TRBV7-9	TRBJ2-7	.
CSASKQGEATYEQYF	TRBV20-1	TRBJ2-7	many
CASHLGLAGVADTQYF	TRBV2	TRBJ2-3	few
CASSLQAISTDTQYF	TRBV7-9	TRBJ2-3	many
CASSLGAGGPLETQYF	TRBV27	TRBJ2-5	.
CASSPTTGGVEAFF	TRBV14	TRBJ1-1	few
CASSDRPPKTQYF	TRBV6-5	TRBJ2-5	many
CASSSLAGGLYNEQFF	TRBV6-5	TRBJ2-1	few
CASSSPGQGATEAFF	TRBV13	TRBJ1-1	many
CASSWVNTYEQYF	TRBV6-2/TRBV6-3	TRBJ2-7	few
CASRPGEAQPQHF	TRBV27	TRBJ1-5	.
CASSEYPSLVFLFCEQYF	TRBV25-1	TRBJ2-7	.
CASSQDPSGGQETQYF	TRBV4-1	TRBJ2-5	many
CASAPFGGGSEQYF	TRBV12-5	TRBJ2-7	few